The entry below describes one T cell receptor (beta chain). Its specificity is unknown. This specimen comes from a study of shared clonotypes between healthy human individuals. The protocol was immunoSEQ multiplex PCR, while the TCRdb copy is restricted to in-frame clones and leaves out a portion. The repertoire holds about 690,000 clones, with about 92% as singletons. General study points: Relative to their counterparts shared across all four donors, non-shared clonotypes exhibited diminished generation probabilities.

Trimming removed 2 bases from V and 0 bases from J, with 7 bases in between. The CDR3 spans 14 residues. Germline lookup yields CDR1 MNHEY and CDR2 SMNVEV (reference sequence). Sequenced material: memory CD8+ T cells from PBMCs. Subset described: CD45RO+ cells pooled with CCR7-negative TemRA cells. The clonotype was recovered from a man in his late teens or twenties in good health. Some clones in this sample may be carry-over from other donors' samples. V and J are TRBV27 and TRBJ1-1; no clear D gene. DNA for the CDR3: TGTGCCAGCAGTTTAAGGGAGATGAACACTGAAGCTTTCTTT. This gives the protein CASSLREMNTEAFF.